This passage covers 20 T cell receptor beta chains from one sample sequenced in a study of blood T cell repertoires in COVID-19. Sequencing was performed with immunoSEQ multiplex PCR; in TCRdb, only in-frame clones are kept and a portion is missing. Counted here are roughly 230,000 clones, 85% to 90% occurring once; the ten biggest clones make up about 2.1%. Sequences were obtained from peripheral blood. The receptors shown here come from a woman in her sixties with COVID-19, enrolled during active disease.

The gene calls are TRBV7-2 and TRBJ2-7; a weak D match, TRBD1 (5 bases). This CDR3 contains 15 residues. The germline V and J ends were trimmed by 5 bases and 0 bases, with 14 bases remaining between them. Per germline, CDR1 SGHTA and CDR2 FQGNSA. The CDR3 protein is CASSLGHLSSYEQYF. The DNA of the CDR3 is TGTGCCAGCAGCCTTGGACATCTGAGCTCCTACGAGCAGTACTTC.

This sequence joins TRBV4-1 and TRBJ1-2; 10 bases line up with TRBD1. Germline V gene sequence: CDR1 MGHRA, CDR2 YSYEKL. Trimming cost V 1 base and J 8 bases; bases outside gene matches: 4. CDR3 length: 14 amino acids. The chain's CDR3 is CASSQGQGARGYTF. In DNA, the CDR3 is TGCGCCAGCAGCCAAGGACAGGGGGCGCGGGGCTACACCTTC.

The chain links TRBV7-9 to TRBJ2-3, with a tentative D call TRBD2 (5 bases). CDR3 length: 11 amino acids. Germline V CDR1 and CDR2: SEHNR, FQNEAQ (reference sequence). The ends were cut back, 6 bases at V and 5 bases at J, with 6 bases in the middle. CDR3 residues: CASRGRDTQYF. CDR3 coding DNA: TGTGCCAGCAGGGGGAGAGATACGCAGTATTTT.

The rearrangement links TRBV19 to TRBJ2-3; 9 nucleotides agree with TRBD1. Germline lookup yields CDR1 LNHDA and CDR2 SQIVND (reference sequence). V shed 5 bases, J shed 3 bases, and the junction held 6 bases outside the gene matches. CDR3 length: 15 residues. The chain's CDR3 is CASSFGTGRTDTQYF. DNA of the CDR3: TGTGCCAGTAGTTTCGGGACAGGGAGAACAGATACGCAGTATTTT.

The chain couples TRBV5-1 to TRBJ2-2; D unclear. This CDR3 spans 14 amino acids. Germline assignment: CDR1 SGHRS and CDR2 YFSETQ. The germline V and J ends were trimmed by 2 bases and 4 bases, with 9 bases remaining between them. The CDR3 here is CASSLSVGTGELFF. The CDR3 region has the DNA TGCGCCAGCAGCTTATCGGTTGGCACCGGGGAGCTGTTTTTT. Looking up the rest from reference TRBV5-1 and TRBJ2-2 gives the full variable domain: KAGVTQTPRYLIKTRGQQVTLSCSPISGHRSVSWYQQTPGQGLQFLFEYFSETQRNKGNFPGRFSGRQFSNSRSEMNVSTLELGDSALYLCASSLSVGTGELFFGEGSRLTVL.

The chain joins TRBV3-1 (or the pseudogene TRBV3-2) to TRBJ2-1; the match to TRBD1 covers 11 bases. The length of the CDR3 is 17 residues. The germline V gene encodes CDR1 LGHDT and CDR2 YNNKEL (reference sequence). With 4 bases clipped from V and 4 bases from J, the junction kept 9 bases outside the gene matches. The DNA for the CDR3 is TGTGCCAGCAGCCTCGGGACAGGGGGATGGGTGTACAATGAGCAGTTCTTC. It encodes CASSLGTGGWVYNEQFF.

V and J are TRBV6-4 and TRBJ1-4; no clear D gene. V was clipped by 5 bases and J by 10 bases, with 14 bases between them. The CDR3 runs to 13 residues. The germline CDR1 and CDR2 sequences are MRHNA and SNTAGT. This CDR3 is CASSFSDLRKLFF. In nucleotides, the CDR3 is TGTGCCAGCAGTTTTTCTGATCTGAGAAAACTGTTTTTT.

V and J are TRBV5-6 and TRBJ2-1; a possible D gene is TRBD2 (6 bases). The ends were cut back, 4 bases at V and 1 base at J, with 15 bases in the middle. The CDR3 extends over 16 amino acids. Germline V lookup: CDR1 SGHDT, CDR2 YYEEEE. In nucleotides, the CDR3 is TGTGCCAGCAGCCGCTCGGGGGTGGTGTCCTACAATGAGCAGTTCTTC. This sequence encodes CASSRSGVVSYNEQFF.

This clone turned up a few times. The chain has TRBV19 and TRBJ2-5, with 8 bases lining up with TRBD1. Germline-derived CDR1 and CDR2 are LNHDA and SQIVND (reference sequence). The junction had 12 bases not matched to a gene; V was cut back by 4 bases and J by 2 bases. The CDR3 length is 17 residues. The CDR3 here is CASSRRAGQGGQETQYF. In DNA form, the CDR3 reads TGTGCCAGTAGTAGAAGAGCTGGACAGGGCGGACAAGAGACCCAGTACTTC.

The rearrangement uses TRBV5-6 and TRBJ2-2, with D maybe TRBD1 (7 bases). CDR3 length: 17 amino acids. Trimming stripped 4 bases from V and 1 base from J, with 17 bases between. The V gene's germline CDR1 is SGHDT and CDR2 YYEEEE. CDR3 protein: CASSRGGGGGNTGELFF. DNA of the CDR3: TGTGCCAGCAGCCGGGGCGGAGGGGGCGGGAACACCGGGGAGCTGTTTTTT.

This clone was found once. The rearrangement links TRBV6-5 to TRBJ1-2; TRBD1 might be the D (6 bases). V lost 0 bases to trimming and J lost 7 bases, with 12 bases between them. The CDR3 loop spans 14 amino acids. Germline CDR1 reads MNHEY; CDR2 reads SVGAGI. The DNA for the CDR3 is TGTGCCAGCAGTTACTCGATACAGGGCAGTGGCTACACCTTC. Translated, it gives CASSYSIQGSGYTF.

This chain joins TRBV9 and TRBJ2-3; TRBD2 matches 9 bases. Trimming took 3 bases from V and 2 from J; bases not matched to a gene: 13. CDR1 is SGDLS and CDR2 is YYNGEE in the germline V gene. CDR3 length: 18 residues. The CDR3 sequence: CASSEAPSLAGITDTQYF. DNA of the CDR3: TGTGCCAGCAGCGAGGCCCCCTCCCTAGCGGGGATCACAGATACGCAGTATTTT.

This clone was counted once. The chain carries TRBV6-2 or TRBV6-3 and TRBJ1-4; 9 bases match TRBD1. The germline CDR1 and CDR2 sequences are MNHEY and SVGEGT. The CDR3 runs 15 residues. V lost 6 bases, J lost 10 bases, and 12 bases stayed unmatched. The DNA for the CDR3 is TGTGCCAGCAGCCCCGGGACAGGGCGTATCGGAAAACTGTTTTTT. Protein sequence: CASSPGTGRIGKLFF.

The chain uses TRBV19 and TRBJ2-2; TRBD1 matches at 10 bases. This CDR3 region has 15 residues. V lost 7 bases to trimming and J lost 4 bases; unmatched junction nucleotides: 6. The V gene's germline CDR1 is LNHDA and CDR2 SQIVND (reference sequence). CDR3 amino acids: CASNVDRGSTGELFF. The CDR3 nucleotides read TGTGCCAGTAATGTGGACAGGGGGAGCACCGGGGAGCTGTTTTTT.

The chain joins TRBV7-7 to TRBJ2-1; TRBD2 matches 9 bases. This CDR3 contains 18 residues. Trimming at V came to 1 base and at J to 6 bases, leaving 13 bases not matched to a gene. The V gene's germline CDR1 is SSHAT and CDR2 FNYEAQ (reference sequence). CDR3 sequence (DNA): TGTGCCAGCAGCTTAGGTCTAGCGGGGCTCGCGGGCCCCAATGAGCAGTTCTTC. This codes for CASSLGLAGLAGPNEQFF.

The J gene is TRBJ1-1, the V gene TRBV5-1; 10 bases match TRBD1. The length of the CDR3 is 15 residues. J gave up 4 bases and V 3 bases, and 6 bases lay outside the gene matches. Germline V gives CDR1 SGHRS, CDR2 YFSETQ. CDR3: CASSSDRGQSTEAFF. CDR3 coding DNA: TGCGCCAGCAGCTCAGACAGGGGGCAGAGCACTGAAGCTTTCTTT.

V is TRBV19 and J is TRBJ1-2; D might be TRBD1 (5 bases). Deletions cut 5 bases from V and 6 bases from J, with 19 bases between. The length of the CDR3 is 15 residues. Per germline, CDR1 LNHDA and CDR2 SQIVND (reference sequence). CDR3 amino acids: CASSSSGTRGDGYTF. CDR3 coding DNA: TGTGCCAGTAGTTCCTCCGGGACGCGGGGGGATGGCTACACCTTC.

In the case of this clone: In the same sample, other DNA sequences code for this CDR3. The V and J genes are TRBV9 and TRBJ1-4; 11 bases map to TRBD1. Germline V CDR1 and CDR2: SGDLS, YYNGEE. The CDR3 runs 14 residues. With 5 bases clipped from V and 8 bases from J, the junction kept 5 bases outside the gene matches. The CDR3 DNA reads TGTGCCAGCAGTCCGGACAGGGGGCGCGAAAAACTGTTTTTT. As protein: CASSPDRGREKLFF.

This chain uses TRBV7-9 with TRBJ2-1; 15 bases fit TRBD2. J lost 9 bases, V lost 7 bases, and 13 bases had no gene match. The V gene's germline CDR1 is SEHNR and CDR2 FQNEAQ (reference sequence). The length of the CDR3 is 17 residues. CDR3 amino acids: CASIPRTSGGAITEQFF. CDR3 DNA: TGTGCCAGCATACCCCGGACTAGCGGGGGGGCGATAACTGAGCAGTTCTTC.

The V call is TRBV5-5, the J call TRBJ1-6; D unclear. The V and J ends lost 2 bases and 0 bases respectively, with 3 bases between them. Germline CDR1 reads SGHKS; CDR2 reads YYEKEE (reference sequence). The CDR3 spans 14 residues. Here the CDR3 DNA reads TGTGCCAGCAGCTTCGGCTCCTATAATTCACCCCTCCACTTT. Protein sequence: CASSFGSYNSPLHF.